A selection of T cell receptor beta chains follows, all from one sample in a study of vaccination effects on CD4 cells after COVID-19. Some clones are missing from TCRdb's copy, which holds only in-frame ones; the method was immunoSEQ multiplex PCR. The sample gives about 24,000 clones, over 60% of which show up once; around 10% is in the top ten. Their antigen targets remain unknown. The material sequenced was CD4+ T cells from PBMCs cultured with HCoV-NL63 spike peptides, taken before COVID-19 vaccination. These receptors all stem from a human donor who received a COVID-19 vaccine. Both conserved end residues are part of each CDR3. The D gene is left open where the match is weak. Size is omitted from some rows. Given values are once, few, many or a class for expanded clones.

CDR3: CASSPDLVGGINEQFF
DNA: TGTGCCAGCAGCCCGGACTTAGTGGGAGGGATCAATGAGCAGTTCTTC
D: TRBD2
V: TRBV11-2
J: TRBJ2-1
size: -

CDR3: CASSVGGCGF
DNA: TGTGCCAGCAGTGTAGGGGGTTGTGGATTC
D: -
V: TRBV25-1
J: TRBJ2-7
size: -

CDR3: CASSLRDSEQYF
DNA: TGTGCCAGCAGCTTACGGGACAGCGAGCAGTACTTC
D: TRBD1
V: TRBV11-3
J: TRBJ2-7
size: few

CDR3: CASSLEGGGEQFF
DNA: TGTGCCAGCAGCTTAGAAGGGGGCGGTGAGCAGTTCTTC
D: TRBD1
V: TRBV7-9
J: TRBJ2-1
size: once

CDR3: CASSEGTSPPYEQYF
DNA: TGTGCCAGCTCAGAGGGGACTAGCCCACCGTACGAGCAGTACTTC
D: TRBD2
V: TRBV18
J: TRBJ2-7
size: -

CDR3: CASSELWDRVNGYTF
DNA: TGTGCCAGCAGTGAACTTTGGGACAGGGTGAACGGCTACACCTTC
D: TRBD1
V: TRBV6-1
J: TRBJ1-2
size: -

CDR3: CASSFEGLITGELFF
DNA: TGCGCCAGCAGCTTTGAGGGGCTGATCACCGGGGAGCTGTTTTTT
D: -
V: TRBV5-1
J: TRBJ2-2
size: -

CDR3: CASSPQGTSYEQYF
DNA: TGTGCCAGCTCACCACAGGGGACCTCCTACGAGCAGTACTTC
D: -
V: TRBV18
J: TRBJ2-7
size: -

CDR3: CASSLHRSLEQYF
DNA: TGTGCCAGCAGTCTACACAGGTCGTTGGAGCAGTACTTC
D: -
V: TRBV12-3/TRBV12-4
J: TRBJ2-7
size: few

CDR3: CASSLASGVGYEQYF
DNA: TGTGCCAGCAGCTTAGCTTCCGGGGTAGGGTACGAGCAGTACTTC
D: -
V: TRBV7-2
J: TRBJ2-7
size: -

CDR3: CASSPSGGAGSQYF
DNA: TGTGCCAGCAGCCCTAGCGGGGGGGCAGGTTCTCAGTACTTC
D: TRBD2
V: TRBV7-9
J: TRBJ2-4
size: once

CDR3: CARSTRACVGYTF
DNA: TGTGCCAGAAGCACTCGGGCCTGCGTCGGCTACACCTTC
D: -
V: TRBV5-3
J: TRBJ1-2
size: -

CDR3: CAWRGPGDDLLNSPLHF
DNA: TGTGCCTGGAGAGGGCCAGGCGATGACTTGTTGAATTCACCCCTCCACTTT
D: -
V: TRBV30
J: TRBJ1-6
size: once

CDR3: CATSRDLLGLQFF
DNA: TGTGCCACCAGCAGAGATCTTCTAGGGCTGCAGTTCTTC
D: -
V: TRBV15
J: TRBJ2-1
size: -

CDR3: CASSLRPIIDEQFF
DNA: TGTGCCAGCAGCTTACGCCCTATCATCGATGAGCAGTTCTTC
D: -
V: TRBV7-2
J: TRBJ2-1
size: -

CDR3: CASSSHPGYNEQFF
DNA: TGTGCCAGCAGTTCCCATCCGGGGTACAATGAGCAGTTCTTC
D: -
V: TRBV6-5
J: TRBJ2-1
size: -

CDR3: CAISEFGVTTSSPNQPQHF
DNA: TGTGCCATCAGTGAGTTCGGGGTCACTACCTCTAGTCCCAATCAGCCCCAGCATTTT
D: -
V: TRBV10-3
J: TRBJ1-5
size: few

CDR3: CASRSTNNQPQHF
DNA: TGTGCCAGCAGAAGTACGAACAATCAGCCCCAGCATTTT
D: -
V: TRBV6-5
J: TRBJ1-5
size: -

CDR3: CASSQALAGVVWETQYF
DNA: TGTGCCAGCAGCCAGGCTCTAGCGGGAGTTGTTTGGGAGACCCAGTACTTC
D: TRBD2
V: TRBV3-1/TRBV3-2
J: TRBJ2-5
size: -

CDR3: CASSTGHPSTDTQYF
DNA: TGTGCCAGCAGTACGGGACACCCTAGCACAGATACGCAGTATTTT
D: -
V: TRBV2
J: TRBJ2-3
size: -

CDR3: CASGTGVTTGELFF
DNA: TGTGCCAGCGGGACAGGGGTTACCACCGGGGAGCTGTTTTTT
D: TRBD1
V: TRBV19
J: TRBJ2-2
size: -

CDR3: CASSLGGPEDTQYF
DNA: TGCGCCAGCAGCTTGGGGGGACCAGAAGATACGCAGTATTTT
D: -
V: TRBV5-1
J: TRBJ2-3
size: -

CDR3: CASGGNEQFF
DNA: TGTGCGAGCGGGGGAAACGAGCAGTTCTTC
D: TRBD2
V: TRBV2
J: TRBJ2-1
size: -

CDR3: CASRSVLANTEAFF
DNA: TGTGCCAGCAGGTCAGTCCTTGCGAACACTGAAGCTTTCTTT
D: -
V: TRBV3-1/TRBV3-2
J: TRBJ1-1
size: -

CDR3: CATRDRGHADTQYF
DNA: TGTGCCACCAGGGACAGGGGGCATGCAGATACGCAGTATTTT
D: TRBD1
V: TRBV2
J: TRBJ2-3
size: -

CDR3: CASNPVGTSGGPETQYF
DNA: TGTGCCAGCAATCCCGTAGGGACTAGCGGGGGCCCAGAGACCCAGTACTTC
D: TRBD2
V: TRBV27
J: TRBJ2-5
size: -

CDR3: CASSVGGHERQFF
DNA: TGTGCCAGCAGCGTAGGTGGCCACGAACGGCAGTTCTTC
D: -
V: TRBV9
J: TRBJ2-1
size: -

CDR3: CASSYGTGTAYEQYF
DNA: TGTGCCAGCAGTTACGGGACCGGGACAGCCTACGAGCAGTACTTC
D: TRBD1
V: TRBV6-2/TRBV6-3
J: TRBJ2-7
size: -

CDR3: CASSSGRDGGEAFF
DNA: TGTGCCAGCAGCTCAGGGAGGGACGGAGGTGAAGCTTTCTTT
D: -
V: TRBV3-1/TRBV3-2
J: TRBJ1-1
size: -

CDR3: CASSYQGVTGNTIYF
DNA: TGTGCCAGCAGTTACCAGGGGGTTACTGGAAACACCATATATTTT
D: TRBD1
V: TRBV6-5
J: TRBJ1-3
size: -

CDR3: CASSERFYGLYEQYF
DNA: TGTGCCAGCAGTGAAAGGTTTTATGGGCTATACGAGCAGTACTTC
D: -
V: TRBV6-1
J: TRBJ2-7
size: few

CDR3: CASGPGGPNTGELFF
DNA: TGTGCCTCCGGGCCGGGAGGACCTAACACCGGGGAGCTGTTTTTT
D: TRBD2
V: TRBV7-7
J: TRBJ2-2
size: -

CDR3: CAISEGGTSYNEQFF
DNA: TGTGCCATCAGTGAGGGGGGGACTAGTTACAATGAGCAGTTCTTC
D: TRBD2
V: TRBV10-3
J: TRBJ2-1
size: -

CDR3: CASSHLSQPQHF
DNA: TGTGCCAGCAGCCATTTAAGTCAGCCCCAGCATTTT
D: -
V: TRBV3-1/TRBV3-2
J: TRBJ1-5
size: -

CDR3: CARITTGEVNQPQHF
DNA: TGCGCCAGGATTACGACAGGGGAAGTTAATCAGCCCCAGCATTTT
D: TRBD1
V: TRBV10-2
J: TRBJ1-5
size: -

CDR3: CASSQERGAGSGANVLTF
DNA: TGCGCCAGCAGCCAAGAGCGGGGAGCGGGCTCTGGGGCCAACGTCCTGACTTTC
D: -
V: TRBV4-1
J: TRBJ2-6
size: -

CDR3: CASSTDRQGRMNTEAFF
DNA: TGTGCCAGCAGCACGGACCGACAGGGAAGAATGAACACTGAAGCTTTCTTT
D: TRBD1
V: TRBV7-9
J: TRBJ1-1
size: few

CDR3: CASSLQQNTGELFF
DNA: TGTGCCAGTAGTCTCCAACAGAACACCGGGGAGCTGTTTTTT
D: -
V: TRBV19
J: TRBJ2-2
size: -

CDR3: CASIPGGGNSYNEQFF
DNA: TGTGCCAGCATCCCAGGGGGGGGGAACTCCTACAATGAGCAGTTCTTC
D: -
V: TRBV7-9
J: TRBJ2-1
size: few